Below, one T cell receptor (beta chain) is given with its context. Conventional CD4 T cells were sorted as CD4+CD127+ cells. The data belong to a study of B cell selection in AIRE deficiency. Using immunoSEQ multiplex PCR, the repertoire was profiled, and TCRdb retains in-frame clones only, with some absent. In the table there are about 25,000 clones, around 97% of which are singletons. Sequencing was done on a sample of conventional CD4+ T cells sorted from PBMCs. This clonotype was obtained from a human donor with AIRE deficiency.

The DNA of the CDR3 is TGTGCCAGCAGGTCCGGGACAGTACAGTTCTTC. Translation: CASRSGTVQFF. The gene calls are TRBV25-1 and TRBJ2-1; TRBD1 agrees at 7 bases. The CDR3 sequence is 11 residues long. The ends lost 6 bases at V and 13 bases at J; junction bases unmatched: 6. From germline, CDR1 is MGHDK and CDR2 SYGVNS.